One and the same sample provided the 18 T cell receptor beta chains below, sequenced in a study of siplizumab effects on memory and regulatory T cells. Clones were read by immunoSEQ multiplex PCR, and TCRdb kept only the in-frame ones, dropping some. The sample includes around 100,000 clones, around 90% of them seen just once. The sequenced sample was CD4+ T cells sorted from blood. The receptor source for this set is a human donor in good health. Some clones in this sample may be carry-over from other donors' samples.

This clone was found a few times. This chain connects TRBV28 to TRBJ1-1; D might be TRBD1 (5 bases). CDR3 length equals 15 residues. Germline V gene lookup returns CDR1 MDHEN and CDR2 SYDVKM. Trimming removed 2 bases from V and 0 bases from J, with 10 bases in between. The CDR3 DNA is TGTGCCAGCAGTTTAATGGACACACTGAACACTGAAGCTTTCTTT. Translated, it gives CASSLMDTLNTEAFF.

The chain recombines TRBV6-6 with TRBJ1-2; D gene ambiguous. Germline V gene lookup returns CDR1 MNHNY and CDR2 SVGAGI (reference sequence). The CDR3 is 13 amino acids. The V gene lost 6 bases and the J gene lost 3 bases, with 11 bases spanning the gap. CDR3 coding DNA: TGTGCCAGCAGGCGGGGTGAGGACTATGGCTACACCTTC. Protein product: CASRRGEDYGYTF.

The CDR3 DNA reads as TGTGCCACCAGCAGAGATATTAATTGGGGGTCTTCTAGCACAGATACGCAGTATTTT. This gives the protein CATSRDINWGSSSTDTQYF. This rearrangement joins TRBV15 to TRBJ2-3, with D perhaps being TRBD1 or TRBD2 (5 bases each). The germline CDR1 and CDR2 sequences are LNHNV and YYDKDF (reference sequence). Trimming stripped 0 bases from V and 0 bases from J, with 19 bases between. The CDR3 runs to 19 residues.

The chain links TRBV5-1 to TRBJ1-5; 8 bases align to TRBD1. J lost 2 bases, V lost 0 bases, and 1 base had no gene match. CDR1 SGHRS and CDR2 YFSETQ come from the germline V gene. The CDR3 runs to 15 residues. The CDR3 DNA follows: TGCGCCAGCAGCTTGGAGGGACAGGGCAATCAGCCCCAGCATTTT. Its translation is CASSLEGQGNQPQHF.

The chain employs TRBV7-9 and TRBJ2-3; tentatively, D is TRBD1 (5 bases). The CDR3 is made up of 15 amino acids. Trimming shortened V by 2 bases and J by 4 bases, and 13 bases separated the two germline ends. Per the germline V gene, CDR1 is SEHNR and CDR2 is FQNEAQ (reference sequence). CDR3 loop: CASSLMGPVADTQYF. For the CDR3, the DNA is TGTGCCAGCAGCTTAATGGGGCCTGTCGCAGATACGCAGTATTTT.

The CDR3 loop is CASSLGTGGTQYF. The CDR3 DNA reads as TGTGCCAGCAGCTTAGGGACGGGCGGGACCCAGTACTTC. V gene TRBV11-3 combines with J gene TRBJ2-5; D ambiguous. Looked up from germline, CDR1 is SGHNT and CDR2 is YENEEA. Trimming pared 1 base from V and 7 bases from J, leaving 10 bases between. The CDR3 is 13 amino acids.

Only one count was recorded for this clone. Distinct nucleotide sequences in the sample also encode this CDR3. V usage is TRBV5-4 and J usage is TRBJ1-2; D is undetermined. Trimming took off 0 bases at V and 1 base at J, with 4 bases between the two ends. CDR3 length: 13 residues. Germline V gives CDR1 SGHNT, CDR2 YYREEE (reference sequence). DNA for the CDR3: TGTGCCAGCAGCTTGGACAGTAACTATGGCTACACCTTC. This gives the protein CASSLDSNYGYTF.

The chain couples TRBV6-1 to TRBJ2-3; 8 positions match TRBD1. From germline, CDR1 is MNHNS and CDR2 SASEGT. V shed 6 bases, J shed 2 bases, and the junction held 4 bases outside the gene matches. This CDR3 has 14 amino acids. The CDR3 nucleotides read TGTGCCAGCAGACCGGGACAGGCCACAGATACGCAGTATTTT. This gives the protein CASRPGQATDTQYF.

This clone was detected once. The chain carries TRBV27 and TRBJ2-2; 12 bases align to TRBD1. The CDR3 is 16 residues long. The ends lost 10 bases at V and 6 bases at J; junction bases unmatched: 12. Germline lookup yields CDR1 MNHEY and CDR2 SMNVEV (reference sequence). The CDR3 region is CATIRDRGPVAGELFF. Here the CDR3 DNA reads TGTGCCACCATCCGGGACAGGGGGCCCGTGGCCGGGGAGCTGTTTTTT.

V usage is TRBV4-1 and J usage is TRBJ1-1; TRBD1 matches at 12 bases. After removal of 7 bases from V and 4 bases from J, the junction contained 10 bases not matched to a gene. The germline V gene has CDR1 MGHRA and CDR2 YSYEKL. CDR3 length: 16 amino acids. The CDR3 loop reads CASIKGQGASGTEAFF. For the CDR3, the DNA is TGCGCCAGCATCAAGGGACAGGGGGCGAGCGGCACTGAAGCTTTCTTT.

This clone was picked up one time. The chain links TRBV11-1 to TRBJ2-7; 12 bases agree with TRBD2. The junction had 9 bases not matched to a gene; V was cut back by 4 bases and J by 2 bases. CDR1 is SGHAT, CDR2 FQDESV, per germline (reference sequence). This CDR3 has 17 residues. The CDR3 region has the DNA TGTGCCAGCAGCTCCACGACTAGCGGGAGCTCGACCTACGAGCAGTACTTC. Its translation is CASSSTTSGSSTYEQYF.

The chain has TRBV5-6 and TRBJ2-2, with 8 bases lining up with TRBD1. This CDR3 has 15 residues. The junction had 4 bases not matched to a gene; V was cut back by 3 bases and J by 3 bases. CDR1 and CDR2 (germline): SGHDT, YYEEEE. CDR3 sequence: CASSYGQGYTGELFF. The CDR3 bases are TGTGCCAGCAGCTACGGACAGGGATACACCGGGGAGCTGTTTTTT. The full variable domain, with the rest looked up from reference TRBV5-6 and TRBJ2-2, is DAGVTQSPTHLIKTRGQQVTLRCSPKSGHDTVSWYQQALGQGPQFIFQYYEEEERQRGNFPDRFSGHQFPNYSSELNVNALLLGDSALYLCASSYGQGYTGELFFGEGSRLTVL.

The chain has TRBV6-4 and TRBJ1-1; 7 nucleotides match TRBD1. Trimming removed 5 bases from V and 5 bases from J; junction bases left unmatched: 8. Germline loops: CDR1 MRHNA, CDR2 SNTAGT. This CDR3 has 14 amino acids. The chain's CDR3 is CASSRNGQATEAFF. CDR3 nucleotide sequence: TGTGCCAGCAGTAGAAACGGACAGGCAACTGAAGCTTTCTTT.

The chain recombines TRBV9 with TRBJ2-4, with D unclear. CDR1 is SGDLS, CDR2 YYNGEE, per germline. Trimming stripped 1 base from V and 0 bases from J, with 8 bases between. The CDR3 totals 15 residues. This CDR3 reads CASSVSGAAKNIQYF. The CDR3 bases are TGTGCCAGCAGCGTATCTGGCGCAGCCAAAAACATTCAGTACTTC.

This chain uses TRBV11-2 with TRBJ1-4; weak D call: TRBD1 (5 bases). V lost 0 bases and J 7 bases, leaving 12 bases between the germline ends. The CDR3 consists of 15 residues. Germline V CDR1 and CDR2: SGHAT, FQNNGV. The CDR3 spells CASSLERGGGEKLFF. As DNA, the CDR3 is TGTGCCAGCAGCTTAGAGCGTGGGGGTGGTGAAAAACTGTTTTTT.

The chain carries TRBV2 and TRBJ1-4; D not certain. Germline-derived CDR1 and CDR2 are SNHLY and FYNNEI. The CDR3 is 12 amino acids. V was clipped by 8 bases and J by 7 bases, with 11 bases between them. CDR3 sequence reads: CASGQEGEKLFF. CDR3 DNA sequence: TGTGCCAGCGGGCAGGAGGGTGAAAAACTGTTTTTT.

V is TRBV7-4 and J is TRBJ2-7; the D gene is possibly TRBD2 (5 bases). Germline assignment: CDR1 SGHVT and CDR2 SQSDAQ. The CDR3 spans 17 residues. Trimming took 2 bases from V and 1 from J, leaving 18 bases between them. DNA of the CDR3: TGTGCCAGCAGCTTATATAATAGAGGAGGTCCGTCCTACGAGCAGTACTTC. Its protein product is CASSLYNRGGPSYEQYF.

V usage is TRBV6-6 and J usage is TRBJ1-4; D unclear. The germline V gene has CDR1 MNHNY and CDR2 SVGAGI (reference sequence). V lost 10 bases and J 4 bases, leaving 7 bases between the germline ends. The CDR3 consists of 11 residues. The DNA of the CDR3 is TGTGCCACCCGGATTAATGAAAAACTGTTTTTT. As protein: CATRINEKLFF.